These 28 T cell receptor beta chains came from one sample sequenced in a study of cytomegalovirus exposure and HLA in healthy donors. PCR was performed using 60 Vbeta and 13 Jbeta primers. Repertoires were generated with immunoSEQ multiplex PCR, while TCRdb's copy carries only in-frame clones and drops some. The sample carries about 93,000 clones, around 78% recorded once. The sample was PBMCs. Every receptor here comes from a man in his thirties or forties in good health and CMV-seronegative.

V is TRBV6-1 and J is TRBJ1-1; 9 nucleotides align to TRBD1. Germline V gives CDR1 MNHNS, CDR2 SASEGT. Trimming removed 5 bases from V and 2 bases from J; junction bases left unmatched: 9. The CDR3 loop spans 16 amino acids. The CDR3: CASSKGTGPSNTEAFF. The CDR3 nucleotides read TGTGCCAGCAGTAAAGGGACAGGGCCCTCCAACACTGAAGCTTTCTTT.

V usage is TRBV7-9 and J usage is TRBJ1-6; weak D call: TRBD1 (6 bases). V was shortened by 0 bases and J by 4 bases, with 7 bases between the two germline ends. Germline-derived CDR1 and CDR2 are SEHNR and FQNEAQ (reference sequence). This CDR3 is built from 15 residues. The CDR3: CASSLAGGYNSPLHF. DNA for the CDR3: TGTGCCAGCAGCTTAGCAGGGGGATATAATTCACCCCTCCACTTT. The whole variable domain, remainder taken from reference TRBV7-9 and TRBJ1-6, is DTGVSQNPRHKITKRGQNVTFRCDPISEHNRLYWYRQTLGQGPEFLTYFQNEAQLEKSRLLSDRFSAERPKGSFSTLEIQRTEQGDSAMYLCASSLAGGYNSPLHFGNGTRLTVT.

This chain uses TRBV9 with TRBJ1-4, with D possibly matching TRBD1 (5 bases). V shed 0 bases and J shed 4 bases, with 10 bases lying between them. Germline-derived CDR1 and CDR2 are SGDLS and YYNGEE. The CDR3 extends over 15 amino acids. In DNA, the CDR3 is TGTGCCAGCAGCGTAGATGTAGGGGATAATGAAAAACTGTTTTTT. It yields the protein CASSVDVGDNEKLFF. The full variable domain, in which reference TRBV9 and TRBJ1-4 provide the parts outside the CDR3, is DSGVTQTPKHLITATGQRVTLRCSPRSGDLSVYWYQQSLDQGLQFLIQYYNGEERAKGNILERFSAQQFPDLHSELNLSSLELGDSALYFCASSVDVGDNEKLFFGSGTQLSVL.

V is TRBV5-1 and J is TRBJ2-3; perhaps TRBD1 as D (5 bases). Per the germline V gene, CDR1 is SGHRS and CDR2 is YFSETQ. The CDR3 spans 16 residues. V shed 0 bases and J shed 4 bases, with 15 bases lying between them. CDR3 in DNA: TGCGCCAGCAGCTTGGAAGGCCCACAGGTCGCAGATACGCAGTATTTT. Encoded protein: CASSLEGPQVADTQYF.

V usage is TRBV18 and J usage is TRBJ1-1, with TRBD1 as a possible D gene (5 bases). V lost 2 bases and J lost 1, with 11 bases in between. The germline CDR1 and CDR2 sequences are KGHSH and LQKENI. The CDR3 totals 15 residues. The CDR3 region is CASSPTEGRNTEAFF. CDR3 coding DNA: TGTGCCAGCTCACCAACGGAGGGGAGGAACACTGAAGCTTTCTTT.

This clone was seen only a few times. This chain joins TRBV9 and TRBJ1-1; D not certain. CDR1 is SGDLS, CDR2 YYNGEE, per germline. The CDR3 consists of 14 residues. Trimming cost V 0 bases and J 2 bases, with 8 bases left between them. CDR3 in DNA: TGTGCCAGCAGCGTAGAGGCGGGAAACACTGAAGCTTTCTTT. Residues: CASSVEAGNTEAFF.

This rearrangement joins TRBV14 to TRBJ2-1; TRBD1 aligns across 8 bases. Germline-derived CDR1 and CDR2 are SGHDN and FVKESK. V lost 4 bases and J lost 7; bases outside the gene matches: 3. The length of the CDR3 is 13 residues. DNA of the CDR3: TGTGCCAGCAGCCGAAACAGGGGGAATGAGCAGTTCTTC. This codes for CASSRNRGNEQFF.

The V and J genes are TRBV7-3 and TRBJ2-5, with 8 bases that match TRBD1. The germline V gene encodes CDR1 SGHTA and CDR2 FQGTGA. CDR3 length: 16 amino acids. V gave up 2 bases and J gave up 4 bases; unmatched junction bases: 9. The DNA of the CDR3 is TGTGCCAGCAGCTTAGTCGGGCAGGGGGCCGGAGAGACCCAGTACTTC. Translation gives CASSLVGQGAGETQYF.

CDR3 DNA sequence: TGTGCCAGCAGCCTCGTTGTGCGGGCGGGTGAAAAACTGTTTTTT. This translates into CASSLVVRAGEKLFF. The gene calls are TRBV6-5 and TRBJ1-4; no reliable D call. Trimming removed 6 bases at V and 7 bases at J, with 18 bases between. CDR3 length equals 15 residues. Germline values: CDR1 MNHEY, CDR2 SVGAGI.

Here the CDR3 reads CASSFSLPKPSEKLFF. In nucleotides, the CDR3 is TGTGCCAGCAGCTTTTCACTTCCCAAACCCTCCGAAAAACTGTTTTTT. The genes are TRBV7-3 and TRBJ1-4; D is ambiguous. Germline V gene data show CDR1 as SGHTA and CDR2 as FQGTGA. V was pared by 3 bases and J by 8 bases, with 19 bases between. The CDR3 length is 16 residues.

The rearrangement links TRBV4-2 to TRBJ2-5; D might be TRBD2 (7 bases). The CDR3 extends over 12 amino acids. The germline V gene has CDR1 LGHNA and CDR2 YNFKEQ. The DNA for the CDR3 is TGTGCTGCGGGGGCCAATGGGGAGACCCAGTACTTC. As protein: CAAGANGETQYF.

Notes on this clone: One junction end disagrees with the germline gene, perhaps due to a read error. The chain uses TRBV15 and TRBJ1-5; TRBD1 matches 7 bases. The germline V gene encodes CDR1 LNHNV and CDR2 YYDKDF (reference sequence). The CDR3 has 20 amino acids. The CDR3 region is CATSGDHDRAGFISNQPQHF. The CDR3 coding sequence is TGTGCCACCAGCGGAGACCACGACAGGGCAGGATTCATCAGCAATCAGCCCCAGCATTTT. Together with reference TRBV15 and TRBJ1-5, the CDR3 gives the full variable domain: DAMVIQNPRYQVTQFGKPVTLSCSQTLNHNVMYWYQQKSSQAPKLLFHYYDKDFNNEADTPDNFQSRRPNTSFCFLDIRSPGLGDTAMYLCATSGDHDRAGFISNQPQHFGDGTRLSIL.

This chain uses TRBV27 with TRBJ1-5, with TRBD1 matching over 8 bases. J lost 3 bases, V lost 5 bases, and 3 bases had no gene match. Germline-derived CDR1 and CDR2 are MNHEY and SMNVEV (reference sequence). The CDR3 spans 14 residues. The CDR3 protein is CASSQTGANQPQHF. CDR3 nucleotides: TGTGCCAGCAGTCAGACAGGGGCCAATCAGCCCCAGCATTTT.

This chain joins TRBV7-2 and TRBJ1-5; 11 nucleotides align to TRBD1. Germline V lookup: CDR1 SGHTA, CDR2 FQGNSA. Trimming cost V 2 bases and J 6 bases; bases outside gene matches: 9. This CDR3 spans 17 amino acids. The CDR3 sequence: CASSLLLMGQGGQPQHF. The DNA for the CDR3 is TGTGCCAGCAGCTTACTACTAATGGGACAGGGGGGTCAGCCCCAGCATTTT.

The V gene is TRBV5-1, the J gene TRBJ2-1, with no clear D. The CDR3 has 16 amino acids. Germline CDR1 is SGHRS and CDR2 is YFSETQ. Trimming cost V 2 bases and J 0 bases, with 12 bases left between them. The CDR3, as DNA: TGCGCCAGCAGCTTTAGTCGAAAAAGCTCCTACAATGAGCAGTTCTTC. This codes for CASSFSRKSSYNEQFF.

The genes are TRBV9 and TRBJ1-2; D ambiguous. Trimming removed 4 bases at V and 2 bases at J, with 9 bases between. This CDR3 has 13 amino acids. Germline V gives CDR1 SGDLS, CDR2 YYNGEE. In nucleotides, the CDR3 is TGTGCCAGCAGCTTCACGGGGAACTATGGCTACACCTTC. This translates into CASSFTGNYGYTF.

The J gene is TRBJ2-1, the V gene TRBV5-1; 13 bases agree with TRBD2. From germline, CDR1 is SGHRS and CDR2 YFSETQ. V shed 6 bases, J shed 8 bases, and the junction held 8 bases outside the gene matches. The CDR3 is made up of 15 amino acids. CDR3 sequence (DNA): TGCGCCAGCACCAGCCGACTAGCGGGGGGACATGAGCAGTTCTTC. Translating it yields CASTSRLAGGHEQFF.

Comment on this clone: This may be a read error: a much more frequent sequence differs by one nucleotide. The chain uses TRBV6-1 and TRBJ1-3; 9 bases match TRBD1. V gave up 1 base and J gave up 8 bases; unmatched junction bases: 6. Germline CDR1 and CDR2: MNHNS and SASEGT. The CDR3 extends over 15 amino acids. The CDR3 DNA sequence: TGTGCCAGCAGTGAAGAGACAGGGGGGTTGCACACCATATATTTT. It encodes CASSEETGGLHTIYF.

V and J are TRBV2 and TRBJ1-2; tentative D call: TRBD1 (6 bases). The CDR3 consists of 15 residues. The germline gives CDR1 SNHLY, CDR2 FYNNEI. V was cut by 7 bases and J by 4 bases, with 19 bases left in between. CDR3 sequence reads: CASTKDGGISYGYTF. The CDR3 bases are TGTGCCAGCACTAAAGATGGGGGCATCAGCTATGGCTACACCTTC. Complete variable domain (other parts from reference TRBV2 and TRBJ1-2): EPEVTQTPSHQVTQMGQEVILRCVPISNHLYFYWYRQILGQKVEFLVSFYNNEISEKSEIFDDQFSVERPDGSNFTLKIRSTKLEDSAMYFCASTKDGGISYGYTFGSGTRLTVV.

The gene calls are TRBV18 and TRBJ1-3; D is undetermined. The germline CDR1 and CDR2 sequences are KGHSH and LQKENI. V lost 6 bases to trimming and J lost 4 bases, with 10 bases between them. CDR3 length: 13 amino acids. CDR3 protein: CASSADSGNTIYF. In nucleotides, the CDR3 is TGTGCCAGCTCGGCGGACTCAGGAAACACCATATATTTT.

The V and J genes are TRBV19 and TRBJ2-2; D might be TRBD2 (6 bases). Between the trimmed V and J ends, which lost 3 bases and 5 bases, there was a span of 10 bases. The CDR3 is 14 residues long. Germline-derived CDR1 and CDR2 are LNHDA and SQIVND (reference sequence). The chain's CDR3 is CASSILGGTGELFF. The CDR3 DNA reads TGTGCCAGTAGTATCTTAGGAGGGACCGGGGAGCTGTTTTTT.

This chain joins TRBV5-8 and TRBJ1-1; D might be TRBD1 (6 bases). Germline values: CDR1 SGHTS, CDR2 YDEGEE. This CDR3 contains 16 residues. Deletions cut 0 bases from V and 1 base from J, with 13 bases between. The CDR3 DNA sequence: TGTGCCAGCAGCTTGGTATGGGACACCGGGAACACTGAAGCTTTCTTT. This translates into CASSLVWDTGNTEAFF.

The chain couples TRBV14 to TRBJ1-1; 8 nucleotides match TRBD1. The CDR3 runs 14 residues. Germline values: CDR1 SGHDN, CDR2 FVKESK. Losses at the gene ends were 4 bases for V and 4 bases for J; bases not matched to a gene: 5. The CDR3 nucleotides are TGTGCCAGCAGCCCCTGGACAGGGTCCACTGAAGCTTTCTTT. Translation: CASSPWTGSTEAFF.

This clone has a single count. The genes are TRBV5-1 and TRBJ2-1; weak D call: TRBD2 (5 bases). The germline V and J ends were trimmed by 3 bases and 0 bases, with 13 bases remaining between them. From germline, CDR1 is SGHRS and CDR2 YFSETQ. The CDR3 is 16 amino acids. CDR3 sequence (DNA): TGCGCCAGCAGCTCCTTAGAAGGGAGCTCCTACAATGAGCAGTTCTTC. It encodes CASSSLEGSSYNEQFF.

V usage is TRBV2 and J usage is TRBJ2-7; the D gene is possibly TRBD1 (5 bases). Trimming left V 1 base short and J 2 bases short, with 9 bases between. The CDR3 covers 14 residues. Germline CDR1 SNHLY, CDR2 FYNNEI. The CDR3 reads CASSEGTLAYEQYF. The DNA of the CDR3 is TGTGCCAGCAGTGAAGGGACATTAGCCTACGAGCAGTACTTC.

The chain has TRBV5-6 and TRBJ1-1; possible D gene TRBD1, 5 bases. Trimming pared 0 bases from V and 1 base from J, leaving 13 bases between. CDR1 and CDR2 from the germline V gene are SGHDT and YYEEEE. This CDR3 spans 16 amino acids. The CDR3 is CASSLVNRQKNTEAFF. In DNA, the CDR3 is TGTGCCAGCAGCTTGGTTAATCGACAGAAGAACACTGAAGCTTTCTTT.

This clone was recorded once. The rearrangement uses TRBV18 and TRBJ1-2, with 9 positions matching TRBD1. The CDR3 is 14 amino acids. Per the germline V gene, CDR1 is KGHSH and CDR2 is LQKENI. The V gene end was trimmed by 3 bases and the J gene end by 6 bases; junction bases not matched to a gene: 5. CDR3 amino acids: CASSPRTGEDGYTF. The CDR3 coding sequence is TGTGCCAGCTCACCGCGGACAGGGGAGGATGGCTACACCTTC.

The chain uses TRBV18 and TRBJ1-1; the D is unclear. Between the trimmed V and J ends, which lost 2 bases and 3 bases, there was a span of 7 bases. This CDR3 has 13 residues. Germline assignment: CDR1 KGHSH and CDR2 LQKENI. This CDR3 is CASSPSPYTEAFF. In nucleotides, the CDR3 is TGTGCCAGCTCACCATCTCCGTACACTGAAGCTTTCTTT.